What follows are 26 T cell receptor beta chains derived from one specimen sequenced in a study of T cell repertoires in cytomegalovirus infection. TCRdb re-called the reads through MiXCR, storing one row per CDR3 protein. Among about 530,000 distinct CDR3 sequences listed, around 27% were seen once. The sample taken for sequencing was PBMCs. These receptors all stem from a human donor in good health (CMV status not recorded). Some clones in this sample may be carry-over from other donors' samples.

This clonotype came up a few times. The CDR3 loop reads CASSYRDPTYNEQFF. CDR3 DNA sequence: TGTGCCAGCAGTTACCGGGACCCCACCTACAATGAGCAGTTCTTC. V gene TRBV12-3 or TRBV12-4 combines with J gene TRBJ2-1; D tentatively reads TRBD1 or TRBD2 (5 bases each). The CDR3 extends over 15 amino acids. Trimming pared 4 bases from V and 2 bases from J, leaving 12 bases between.

This clonotype was seen ten or more times. The J gene is TRBJ1-1, the V gene TRBV7-2, with 9 bases matching TRBD1. V was clipped by 4 bases and J by 6 bases; unmatched bases: 12. In germline, CDR1 is SGHTA, CDR2 FQGNSA. The CDR3 totals 16 residues. CDR3 DNA sequence: TGTGCCAGCAGCTCTAGACGGGACAGGGAGATATCTGAAGCTTTCTTT. Residues: CASSSRRDREISEAFF.

The table lists this clonotype with a few counts. CDR3 sequence reads: CASSFGRGYQPQHF. The DNA of the CDR3 is TGTGCCAGCAGTTTTGGGAGAGGCTACCAGCCCCAGCATTTT. The chain employs TRBV28 and TRBJ1-5; the D is unclear. Germline lookup yields CDR1 MDHEN and CDR2 SYDVKM. There are 14 residues in the CDR3. Between the trimmed V and J ends, which lost 3 bases and 7 bases, there was a span of 13 bases.

This clonotype was detected only a few times. V is TRBV7-9 and J is TRBJ1-3; TRBD1 might be the D (6 bases). Trimming stripped 4 bases from V and 0 bases from J, with 13 bases between. Germline V gene lookup returns CDR1 SEHNR and CDR2 FQNEAQ (reference sequence). CDR3 length: 16 amino acids. The CDR3 is CASSYLTGSSGNTIYF. As DNA, the CDR3 is TGTGCCAGCAGCTACTTGACAGGAAGCTCTGGAAACACCATATATTTT.

This sequence joins TRBV6-5 and TRBJ2-5, with 13 bases lining up with TRBD2. Looked up from germline, CDR1 is MNHEY and CDR2 is SVGAGI. The CDR3 spans 17 residues. Losses at the gene ends were 10 bases for V and 4 bases for J; bases not matched to a gene: 15. CDR3 amino acids: CATHDWTSGSFSETQYF. CDR3 DNA: TGTGCCACACACGACTGGACTAGCGGGAGTTTTTCAGAGACCCAGTACTTC.

This clonotype was recorded a few times. The V call is TRBV10-3, the J call TRBJ2-3; 11 bases match TRBD1. The V gene's germline CDR1 is ENHRY and CDR2 SYGVKD. The CDR3 totals 15 residues. After removal of 2 bases from V and 4 bases from J, the junction contained 2 bases not matched to a gene. The CDR3 here is CAISEGTGGADTQYF. The CDR3, as DNA: TGTGCCATCAGTGAGGGGACAGGGGGAGCAGATACGCAGTATTTT.

In this sample, this clonotype turned up many times. The rearrangement links TRBV7-9 to TRBJ1-2, with D perhaps matching TRBD1 (5 bases). Germline values: CDR1 SEHNR, CDR2 FQNEAQ (reference sequence). The V and J ends lost 5 bases and 7 bases respectively, with 14 bases between them. The CDR3 loop spans 13 amino acids. The CDR3, as DNA: TGTGCCAGCAGCGAGGACACCCGGAGTGGCTACACCTTC. This translates into CASSEDTRSGYTF. The full variable domain, completed using reference TRBV7-9 and TRBJ1-2, is DTGVSQNPRHKITKRGQNVTFRCDPISEHNRLYWYRQTLGQGPEFLTYFQNEAQLEKSRLLSDRFSAERPKGSFSTLEIQRTEQGDSAMYLCASSEDTRSGYTFGSGTRLTVV.

In this sample, this clonotype turned up many times. The rearrangement joins TRBV11-2 to TRBJ2-2; no clear D. Looked up from germline, CDR1 is SGHAT and CDR2 is FQNNGV. V lost 0 bases and J 4 bases, leaving 9 bases between the germline ends. This CDR3 is 15 amino acids long. The DNA for the CDR3 is TGTGCCAGCAGCTTAGATCGACCTATCACCGGGGAGCTGTTTTTT. Protein product: CASSLDRPITGELFF.

J is TRBJ2-2 and V is TRBV7-6, with D possibly being TRBD1 (5 bases). In germline, CDR1 is SGHVS, CDR2 FNYEAQ. Trimming pared 5 bases from V and 0 bases from J, leaving 13 bases between. The CDR3 spans 16 residues. The CDR3: CASSPLVGANTGELFF. The CDR3 region has the DNA TGTGCCAGCAGCCCCCTCGTAGGGGCGAACACCGGGGAGCTGTTTTTT.

This clonotype was counted a few times. The gene calls are TRBV5-1 and TRBJ2-2; 13 bases agree with TRBD2. V lost 3 bases, J lost 5 bases, and 4 bases stayed unmatched. Per the germline V gene, CDR1 is SGHRS and CDR2 is YFSETQ. The CDR3 extends over 16 amino acids. The CDR3 loop reads CASSWTSGSGTGELFF. The DNA for the CDR3 is TGCGCCAGCAGCTGGACTAGCGGGAGCGGGACCGGGGAGCTGTTTTTT.

This clonotype was observed a handful of times. V is TRBV14 and J is TRBJ1-2; 7 nucleotides line up with TRBD1. J was trimmed by 2 bases and V by 1 base; bases with no gene match: 4. Per germline, CDR1 SGHDN and CDR2 FVKESK. The CDR3 extends over 15 amino acids. The CDR3: CASSQVTGSNYGYTF. The CDR3, as DNA: TGTGCCAGCAGCCAAGTGACAGGGTCCAACTATGGCTACACCTTC.

This clonotype has a handful of counts. The chain is built from TRBV29-1 and TRBJ2-2, with 8 bases lining up with TRBD1. J was trimmed by 5 bases and V by 5 bases; bases with no gene match: 13. CDR3 length: 16 residues. Germline values: CDR1 SQVTM, CDR2 ANQGSEA. The CDR3 loop reads CSVSTSGTGLTGELFF. The CDR3 DNA is TGCAGCGTTTCGACTTCGGGGACAGGTCTAACCGGGGAGCTGTTTTTT.

This clonotype was detected a few times. J is TRBJ1-1 and V is TRBV11-2; D call uncertain. CDR1 SGHAT and CDR2 FQNNGV come from the germline V gene. The CDR3 runs 13 residues. Trimming left V 0 bases short and J 4 bases short, with 6 bases between. CDR3 amino acids: CASSLDRSTEAFF. CDR3 sequence (DNA): TGTGCCAGCAGCTTAGATAGATCCACTGAAGCTTTCTTT.

This clonotype was observed at least ten times. J is TRBJ1-5 and V is TRBV19, with 8 nucleotides matching TRBD1. Germline trimming cut 7 bases from V and 6 bases from J; bases unmatched to any gene: 8. Germline V lookup: CDR1 LNHDA, CDR2 SQIVND (reference sequence). The CDR3 totals 14 residues. The CDR3 sequence is CASKGQGAIQPQHF. The CDR3 nucleotides read TGTGCCAGTAAAGGTCAGGGGGCTATTCAGCCCCAGCATTTT.

In its sample, this clonotype was seen a few times. V gene TRBV7-6 combines with J gene TRBJ2-5, with 8 bases lining up with TRBD1. V shed 3 bases and J 0 bases; nucleotides not matched to a gene: 6. CDR3 length equals 16 residues. The germline gives CDR1 SGHVS, CDR2 FNYEAQ. As DNA, the CDR3 is TGTGCCAGCAGCTTCGGACAGGGAATGTACCAAGAGACCCAGTACTTC. Translated: CASSFGQGMYQETQYF. Full variable domain (missing parts from reference TRBV7-6 and TRBJ2-5): GAGVSQSPRYKVTKRGQDVALRCDPISGHVSLYWYRQALGQGPEFLTYFNYEAQQDKSGLPNDRFSAERPEGSISTLTIQRTEQRDSAMYRCASSFGQGMYQETQYFGPGTRLLVL.

The chain links TRBV14 to TRBJ2-5; possibly TRBD1 or TRBD2 for D (5 bases each). Trimming pared 1 base from V and 4 bases from J, leaving 7 bases between. The germline CDR1 and CDR2 sequences are SGHDN and FVKESK. The CDR3 contains 13 residues. DNA for the CDR3: TGTGCCAGCAGCCAAGTGGGGGTAGAGACCCAGTACTTC. Amino acid sequence: CASSQVGVETQYF. The whole variable domain, filled in from reference TRBV14 and TRBJ2-5, reads EAGVTQFPSHSVIEKGQTVTLRCDPISGHDNLYWYRRVMGKEIKFLLHFVKESKQDESGMPNNRFLAERTGGTYSTLKVQPAELEDSGVYFCASSQVGVETQYFGPGTRLLVL.

This clonotype was detected a few times. The V gene is TRBV7-6, the J gene TRBJ1-1; 7 bases match TRBD1. The V segment lost 1 base and the J segment 4 bases; nucleotides outside the gene matches: 3. CDR1 is SGHVS, CDR2 FNYEAQ, per germline. The CDR3 is 14 residues long. CDR3 protein: CASSLEGASTEAFF. The CDR3 region has the DNA TGTGCCAGCAGCTTAGAGGGGGCGAGCACTGAAGCTTTCTTT.

The rearrangement joins TRBV20-1 to TRBJ2-5; 8 nucleotides agree with TRBD2. Germline V gene data show CDR1 as DFQATT and CDR2 as SNEGSKA (reference sequence). The CDR3 contains 13 residues. J lost 1 base, V lost 3 bases, and 1 base had no gene match. The CDR3 DNA reads TGCAGTGCTAGCGGGGGGGGCCAAGAGACCCAGTACTTC. As protein: CSASGGGQETQYF.

The chain carries TRBV9 and TRBJ1-1; 7 bases line up with TRBD1. CDR1 and CDR2 from the germline V gene are SGDLS and YYNGEE. The CDR3 loop spans 15 amino acids. Trimming removed 0 bases from V and 11 bases from J; junction bases left unmatched: 13. DNA of the CDR3: TGTGCCAGCAGCGTAGTCGGGTGGGACAGTCGTGGGGCTTTCTTT. It is translated as CASSVVGWDSRGAFF. Looking up the rest from reference TRBV9 and TRBJ1-1 gives the full variable domain: DSGVTQTPKHLITATGQRVTLRCSPRSGDLSVYWYQQSLDQGLQFLIQYYNGEERAKGNILERFSAQQFPDLHSELNLSSLELGDSALYFCASSVVGWDSRGAFFGQGTRLTVV.

The CDR3 is CASIEIIKANEQFF. The CDR3 bases are TGTGCCAGCATCGAGATTATCAAAGCGAATGAGCAGTTCTTC. The chain employs TRBV2 and TRBJ2-1; D gene unclear. Germline V gene lookup returns CDR1 SNHLY and CDR2 FYNNEI. Trimming took off 7 bases at V and 7 bases at J, with 17 bases between the two ends. The CDR3 sequence is 14 residues long. Looking up the rest from reference TRBV2 and TRBJ2-1 gives the full variable domain: EPEVTQTPSHQVTQMGQEVILRCVPISNHLYFYWYRQILGQKVEFLVSFYNNEISEKSEIFDDQFSVERPDGSNFTLKIRSTKLEDSAMYFCASIEIIKANEQFFGPGTRLTVL.

There are many counts of this clonotype. The rearrangement uses TRBV7-2 and TRBJ1-1; 10 nucleotides align to TRBD1. V was pared by 6 bases and J by 0 bases, with 7 bases of the junction left unmatched. CDR1 SGHTA and CDR2 FQGNSA come from the germline V gene. The CDR3 totals 16 residues. The CDR3 spells CASRPGQGILNTEAFF. CDR3 in DNA: TGTGCCAGCAGGCCGGGACAGGGGATTTTGAACACTGAAGCTTTCTTT.

This clonotype was observed at least ten times. J is TRBJ2-7 and V is TRBV11-2; D is unclear. V was pared by 5 bases and J by 3 bases, with 2 bases between. Germline CDR1 is SGHAT and CDR2 is FQNNGV. This CDR3 has 10 amino acids. This chain's CDR3 is CASSNYEQYV. The DNA of the CDR3 is TGTGCCAGCAGCAACTACGAGCAGTACGTC.

This clonotype has just a few counts. The gene calls are TRBV4-1 and TRBJ2-1, with 9 bases fitting TRBD2. Looked up from germline, CDR1 is MGHRA and CDR2 is YSYEKL. The V and J ends lost 0 bases and 2 bases, in that order; junction bases with no gene match: 2. The CDR3 has 16 residues. CDR3: CASSQDLAGAYNEQFF. CDR3 nucleotide sequence: TGCGCCAGCAGCCAAGATTTAGCGGGGGCCTACAATGAGCAGTTCTTC.

This clonotype was observed a handful of times. The rearrangement links TRBV12-3 or TRBV12-4 to TRBJ1-1; D uncertain. This CDR3 spans 11 amino acids. V lost 5 bases to trimming and J lost 9 bases, with 10 bases between them. In DNA, the CDR3 is TGTGCCAGCAGTCCCGGACGAAAAGCTTTCTTT. This encodes CASSPGRKAFF.

The chain joins TRBV7-8 to TRBJ1-1; 8 bases are a match to TRBD1. The trim removed 1 base at V and 3 bases at J, leaving 4 bases unmatched. This CDR3 is 15 amino acids long. CDR1 SGHVS and CDR2 FQNEAQ come from the germline V gene. CDR3 region: CASSLGGTGHTEAFF. The CDR3 nucleotides are TGTGCCAGCAGCTTAGGAGGGACAGGACACACTGAAGCTTTCTTT.

The V call is TRBV6-6, the J call TRBJ2-7, with D perhaps TRBD1 (6 bases). The CDR3 runs 12 residues. The V end lost 4 bases, the J end lost 4 bases, and 8 bases lay between the germline ends. Germline V lookup: CDR1 MNHNY, CDR2 SVGAGI (reference sequence). CDR3 residues: CASSSDRYEQYF. The CDR3 DNA sequence: TGTGCCAGCAGTTCCGACAGGTACGAGCAGTACTTC.